Below, 22 T cell receptor beta chains from the same sample are listed, as sequenced in a study of T-cell memory formation after mild COVID-19. One entry per CDR3 protein results from TCRdb running MiXCR on the 5' RACE reads. Among approximately 300,000 distinct CDR3 sequences, less than 9.5% were seen once, and the ten largest hold approximately 22%. Sequenced material: PBMCs or a T cell subset sorted from them (not recorded which). The receptor source for this set is a young man who had mild COVID-19 (a few samples of this study predate the infection). Cell type and time point are not known.

The chain couples TRBV19 to TRBJ1-2, with D possibly being TRBD1 (5 bases). Germline V gene sequence: CDR1 LNHDA, CDR2 SQIVND (reference sequence). Trimming took 6 bases from V and 5 from J, leaving 10 bases between them. CDR3 length: 12 residues. The CDR3 reads CASRVQDYGYTF. CDR3 sequence (DNA): TGTGCCAGTAGGGTACAGGATTATGGCTACACCTTC.

This clonotype was found a few times. The chain is built from TRBV28 and TRBJ2-1; a possible D gene is TRBD1 (6 bases). Trimming removed 2 bases at V and 4 bases at J, with 12 bases between. The CDR3 runs 15 residues. Germline V gene lookup returns CDR1 MDHEN and CDR2 SYDVKM. The CDR3 reads CASSLVLGAYNEQFF. Here the CDR3 DNA reads TGTGCCAGCAGTTTAGTCCTGGGGGCATACAATGAGCAGTTCTTC.

This clonotype came up a few times. The V call is TRBV7-8, the J call TRBJ2-3; TRBD2 might be the D (6 bases). Germline CDR1 and CDR2: SGHVS and FQNEAQ. Trimming removed 1 base at V and 6 bases at J, with 17 bases between. The CDR3 is made up of 16 amino acids. This chain's CDR3 is CASSLGTGTRTDTQYF. DNA of the CDR3: TGTGCCAGCAGCTTAGGTACGGGGACTCGAACGGATACGCAGTATTTT.

This clonotype was counted at least ten times. CDR3 in amino acids: CASSRGLAEETQYF. The CDR3 bases are TGTGCCAGCAGCCGGGGACTAGCGGAAGAGACCCAGTACTTC. This chain uses TRBV5-5 with TRBJ2-5, with 11 bases identical to TRBD2. The CDR3 consists of 14 residues. J gave up 3 bases and V 4 bases, and 2 bases lay outside the gene matches. Per the germline V gene, CDR1 is SGHKS and CDR2 is YYEKEE (reference sequence).

CDR3 nucleotide sequence: TGTGCCAGCAGCTCCATCAATCGTAGGTTAGGCTACACCTTC. It translates to CASSSINRRLGYTF. V gene TRBV5-6 combines with J gene TRBJ1-2; D remains unclear. CDR1 is SGHDT and CDR2 is YYEEEE in the germline V gene. The CDR3 is 14 amino acids. The V gene lost 3 bases and the J gene lost 8 bases, with 17 bases spanning the gap.

The table lists this clonotype with a few counts. This chain links TRBV5-1 with TRBJ2-3; 11 bases are a match to TRBD2. The CDR3 covers 16 residues. After removal of 4 bases from V and 4 bases from J, the junction contained 8 bases not matched to a gene. CDR1 is SGHRS, CDR2 YFSETQ, per germline. The CDR3 DNA sequence: TGCGCCAGCAGCGCGAGCCTAGCGGGGGGATCAGATACGCAGTATTTT. Amino acids: CASSASLAGGSDTQYF.

The chain carries TRBV6-5 and TRBJ1-4, with a weak D call TRBD1 (6 bases). Germline V gene sequence: CDR1 MNHEY, CDR2 SVGAGI. Trimming left V 2 bases short and J 7 bases short, with 11 bases between. The CDR3 loop spans 14 amino acids. In DNA form, the CDR3 reads TGTGCCAGCAGTTACACAGGGAAGGGTGAAAAACTGTTTTTT. Translation: CASSYTGKGEKLFF.

There are a few counts of this clonotype. V usage is TRBV24-1 and J usage is TRBJ1-4; D not resolved. The CDR3 covers 17 residues. V lost 5 bases, J lost 3 bases, and 18 bases lay in between. Germline values: CDR1 KGHDR, CDR2 SFDVKD. Here the CDR3 reads CATSACPQGPSNEKLFF. DNA for the CDR3: TGTGCCACCAGTGCTTGCCCCCAAGGACCTTCTAATGAAAAACTGTTTTTT.

This clonotype appeared a few times. The rearrangement joins TRBV7-2 to TRBJ1-1, with D unresolved. This CDR3 region has 13 residues. In germline, CDR1 is SGHTA, CDR2 FQGNSA. V lost 5 bases to trimming and J lost 3 bases, with 10 bases between them. CDR3 DNA sequence: TGTGCCAGCAGCCCTCTTGGGTACACTGAAGCTTTCTTT. It translates to CASSPLGYTEAFF. Using reference TRBV7-2 and TRBJ1-1 for the parts outside the CDR3, the full variable domain is GAGVSQSPSNKVTEKGKDVELRCDPISGHTALYWYRQSLGQGLEFLIYFQGNSAPDKSGLPSDRFSAERTGGSVSTLTIQRTQQEDSAVYLCASSPLGYTEAFFGQGTRLTVV.

This clonotype showed up just a few times. This chain connects TRBV24-1 to TRBJ2-3; 9 bases fit TRBD1. The V gene end was trimmed by 2 bases and the J gene end by 1 base; junction bases not matched to a gene: 6. The CDR3 length is 17 residues. The germline CDR1 and CDR2 sequences are KGHDR and SFDVKD. The CDR3 spells CATSDWTGEIGTDTQYF. The CDR3 DNA follows: TGTGCCACCAGTGATTGGACAGGGGAAATCGGCACAGATACGCAGTATTTT.

This clonotype was observed a handful of times. Here the CDR3 reads CASSLDRVSGISETQYF. In nucleotides, the CDR3 is TGTGCCAGCAGCTTAGATCGAGTTAGCGGTATTTCAGAGACCCAGTACTTC. The chain has TRBV11-2 and TRBJ2-5, with D perhaps TRBD2 (6 bases). The germline V gene has CDR1 SGHAT and CDR2 FQNNGV. V was trimmed by 0 bases and J by 4 bases, leaving 18 bases between them. CDR3 length equals 17 residues.

The chain carries TRBV5-1 and TRBJ1-3; D is uncertain. V was pared by 0 bases and J by 3 bases, with 10 bases between. Germline V CDR1 and CDR2: SGHRS, YFSETQ. This CDR3 comprises 15 residues. CDR3 sequence (DNA): TGCGCCAGCAGCTTGGCGGCAGGTCTTGGAAACACCATATATTTT. Its translation is CASSLAAGLGNTIYF. Using reference TRBV5-1 and TRBJ1-3 for the parts outside the CDR3, the full variable domain is KAGVTQTPRYLIKTRGQQVTLSCSPISGHRSVSWYQQTPGQGLQFLFEYFSETQRNKGNFPGRFSGRQFSNSRSEMNVSTLELGDSALYLCASSLAAGLGNTIYFGEGSWLTVV.

The DNA for the CDR3 is TGTGCCAGCAGCAAGGGACAGGCGGGCGCGGGCAATCAGCCCCAGCATTTT. It specifies CASSKGQAGAGNQPQHF. The V call is TRBV7-9, the J call TRBJ1-5; TRBD1 matches at 8 bases. CDR3 size: 17 residues. Germline trimming cut 5 bases from V and 2 bases from J; bases unmatched to any gene: 11. CDR1 and CDR2 from the germline V gene are SEHNR and FQNEAQ (reference sequence).

This clonotype turned up a few times. The chain is built from TRBV7-3 and TRBJ2-3; 7 bases fit TRBD1. Germline CDR1 SGHTA, CDR2 FQGTGA. J lost 9 bases, V lost 6 bases, and 15 bases had no gene match. This CDR3 region has 15 residues. The CDR3 DNA reads TGTGCCAGCAGACCGACAGGGAACCCCGCCCAGACGCAGTATTTT. Translating it yields CASRPTGNPAQTQYF.

The table lists this clonotype with a few counts. The chain is built from TRBV20-1 and TRBJ1-2; D not certain. Germline loops: CDR1 DFQATT, CDR2 SNEGSKA (reference sequence). The V gene lost 2 bases and the J gene lost 4 bases, with 8 bases spanning the gap. This CDR3 comprises 12 residues. This chain's CDR3 is CSARFPGYGYTF. The CDR3, as DNA: TGCAGTGCTAGATTTCCGGGCTATGGCTACACCTTC.

A few counts support this clonotype. The chain joins TRBV7-8 to TRBJ1-3; D uncertain. This CDR3 region has 15 residues. The V gene's germline CDR1 is SGHVS and CDR2 FQNEAQ. V gave up 5 bases and J gave up 0 bases, with 11 bases separating them. The CDR3 protein is CASSGAGSSGNTIYF. The CDR3 DNA reads as TGTGCCAGCAGCGGAGCCGGGAGCTCTGGAAACACCATATATTTT.

This clonotype was counted between two and nine times. J is TRBJ2-5 and V is TRBV20-1; possible D gene TRBD2, 6 bases. Germline V CDR1 and CDR2: DFQATT, SNEGSKA (reference sequence). The CDR3 has 14 amino acids. The V and J ends lost 1 base and 7 bases respectively, with 16 bases between them. The CDR3 DNA reads TGCAGTGCTAGAGCCAAGCGGGCCCAGGGGACCCAGTACTTC. Its protein product is CSARAKRAQGTQYF.

The gene calls are TRBV5-1 and TRBJ2-5; perhaps TRBD2 as D (6 bases). Germline V gene data show CDR1 as SGHRS and CDR2 as YFSETQ. The CDR3 loop spans 15 amino acids. The V gene lost 5 bases and the J gene lost 5 bases, with 19 bases spanning the gap. This chain's CDR3 is CASRSAGFSSETQYF. CDR3 coding DNA: TGCGCCAGCAGATCTGCGGGGTTTTCGTCGGAGACCCAGTACTTC.

This clonotype was counted only a few times. V usage is TRBV4-1 and J usage is TRBJ1-5; no reliable D call. This CDR3 comprises 14 residues. V gave up 0 bases and J gave up 11 bases, with 14 bases separating them. CDR1 and CDR2 (germline): MGHRA, YSYEKL. The DNA of the CDR3 is TGCGCCAGCAGCCAAGAAGGTTTAGGAGGGTCCCAGCATTTT. As protein: CASSQEGLGGSQHF.

There are a few counts of this clonotype. This rearrangement joins TRBV7-6 to TRBJ2-3; 8 bases line up with TRBD2. V gave up 5 bases and J gave up 3 bases; unmatched junction bases: 4. Germline V gene lookup returns CDR1 SGHVS and CDR2 FNYEAQ. CDR3 length: 14 residues. CDR3 region: CASSHGGETDTQYF. The CDR3 coding sequence is TGTGCCAGCAGCCACGGGGGGGAAACAGATACGCAGTATTTT.

This clonotype has more than one count but fewer than ten. The chain joins TRBV7-2 to TRBJ2-3; no firm D call. The germline CDR1 and CDR2 sequences are SGHTA and FQGNSA. The V gene lost 5 bases and the J gene lost 2 bases, with 8 bases spanning the gap. The CDR3 is 13 amino acids. CDR3 DNA: TGTGCCAGCAGCCCCTCACCCACAGATACGCAGTATTTT. Protein product: CASSPSPTDTQYF.

This clonotype showed up just a few times. The V gene is TRBV7-3, the J gene TRBJ2-3, with a tentative D call TRBD2 (7 bases). Germline V gives CDR1 SGHTA, CDR2 FQGTGA. Trimming removed 4 bases from V and 3 bases from J, with 11 bases in between. The CDR3 has 14 amino acids. The CDR3, as DNA: TGTGCCAGCAGCTGGGGGGGGCTGACAGATACGCAGTATTTT. Translated: CASSWGGLTDTQYF.